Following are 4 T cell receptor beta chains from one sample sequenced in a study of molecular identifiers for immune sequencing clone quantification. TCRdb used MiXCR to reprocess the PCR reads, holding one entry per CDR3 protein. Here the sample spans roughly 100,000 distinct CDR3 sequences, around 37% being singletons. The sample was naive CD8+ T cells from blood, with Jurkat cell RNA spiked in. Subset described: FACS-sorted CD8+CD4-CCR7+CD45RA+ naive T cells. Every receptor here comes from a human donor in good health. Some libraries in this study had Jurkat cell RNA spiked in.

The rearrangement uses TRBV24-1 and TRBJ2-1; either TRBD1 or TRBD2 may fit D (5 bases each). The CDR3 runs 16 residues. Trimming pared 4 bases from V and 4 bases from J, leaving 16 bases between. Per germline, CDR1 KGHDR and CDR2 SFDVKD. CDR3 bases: TGTGCCACCAGTGACCGGGGCGGACCCCGGTACAATGAGCAGTTCTTC. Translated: CATSDRGGPRYNEQFF.

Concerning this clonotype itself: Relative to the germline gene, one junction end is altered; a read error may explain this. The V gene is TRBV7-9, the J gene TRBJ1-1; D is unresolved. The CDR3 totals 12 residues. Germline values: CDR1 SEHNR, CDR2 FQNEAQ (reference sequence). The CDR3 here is CASKAFNTEASF. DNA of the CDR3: TGTGCCAGCAAGGCATTCAACACTGAAGCTTCCTTT.

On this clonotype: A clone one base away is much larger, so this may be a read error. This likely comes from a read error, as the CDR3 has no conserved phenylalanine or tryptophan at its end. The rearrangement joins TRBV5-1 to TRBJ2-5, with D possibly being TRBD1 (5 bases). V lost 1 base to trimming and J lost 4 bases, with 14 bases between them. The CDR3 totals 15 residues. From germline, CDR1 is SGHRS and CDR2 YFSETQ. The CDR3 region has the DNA TGCGCCAGCAGCTTGTGGTACAGGAGACCAGAGACCCAGTACATC. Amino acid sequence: CASSLWYRRPETQYI.

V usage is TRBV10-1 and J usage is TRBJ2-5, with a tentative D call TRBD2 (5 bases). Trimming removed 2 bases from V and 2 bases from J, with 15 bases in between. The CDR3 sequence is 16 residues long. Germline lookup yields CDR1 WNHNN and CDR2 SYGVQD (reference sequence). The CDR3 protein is CASSEPPDLIQETQYF. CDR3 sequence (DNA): TGCGCCAGCAGTGAGCCGCCGGACTTAATACAAGAGACCCAGTACTTC.